One and the same sample provided the 9 T cell receptor beta chains below, sequenced in a study of technical replicates of blood from several donors. TCRdb keeps only in-frame clones here, not all; method: immunoSEQ multiplex PCR. The sample consists of 65,000 to 90,000 clones, 91% of them appearing once. The sample consisted of T cells isolated from PBMCs. Receptors were obtained from a human donor in good health.

The chain combines TRBV6-5 with TRBJ1-3; D is perhaps TRBD1 (5 bases). CDR1 and CDR2 from the germline V gene are MNHEY and SVGAGI. The CDR3 is 15 residues long. V dropped 3 bases and J dropped 0 bases, with 9 bases sitting between them. CDR3 sequence reads: CASSYWGGSGNTIYF. The CDR3 nucleotides read TGTGCCAGCAGTTATTGGGGGGGCTCTGGAAACACCATATATTTT.

The chain carries TRBV27 and TRBJ1-5; D gene unclear. CDR3 length: 14 amino acids. Germline CDR1 and CDR2: MNHEY and SMNVEV (reference sequence). Trimming removed 2 bases at V and 6 bases at J, with 11 bases between. CDR3 residues: CASSLAGSSQPQHF. In DNA form, the CDR3 reads TGTGCCAGCAGTTTAGCGGGCTCTAGTCAGCCCCAGCATTTT.

The rearrangement joins TRBV4-1 to TRBJ2-3, with TRBD2 matching 8 bases. Germline V lookup: CDR1 MGHRA, CDR2 YSYEKL. The V and J ends lost 1 base and 0 bases, in that order; junction bases with no gene match: 6. The CDR3 spans 17 residues. The CDR3 protein is CASSQVRREVSTDTQYF. As DNA, the CDR3 is TGCGCCAGCAGCCAAGTGAGGCGGGAGGTGAGCACAGATACGCAGTATTTT.

The chain recombines TRBV27 with TRBJ2-3, with 8 nucleotides matching TRBD1. Losses at the gene ends were 5 bases for V and 4 bases for J; bases not matched to a gene: 11. This CDR3 spans 16 amino acids. The V gene's germline CDR1 is MNHEY and CDR2 SMNVEV (reference sequence). This CDR3 reads CASSRAGTGLADTQYF. The CDR3, as DNA: TGTGCCAGCAGTCGGGCGGGGACAGGTCTAGCAGATACGCAGTATTTT.

The chain links TRBV20-1 to TRBJ2-1; 7 bases map to TRBD1. The CDR3 covers 11 residues. Germline V gene sequence: CDR1 DFQATT, CDR2 SNEGSKA (reference sequence). This chain's CDR3 is CSKDRANEQFF. CDR3 nucleotides: TGCAGCAAAGACAGGGCCAATGAGCAGTTCTTC.

In its sample, this clone was seen a few times. This chain uses TRBV7-3 with TRBJ1-6; 7 nucleotides line up with TRBD1. The CDR3 sequence is 15 residues long. V dropped 5 bases and J dropped 8; count of bases not matched to a gene: 9. Germline V gives CDR1 SGHTA, CDR2 FQGTGA. The CDR3 bases are TGTGCCAGCAGCCAGACAGGGTCTTCGGATTCACCCCTCCACTTT. Protein: CASSQTGSSDSPLHF.

The chain uses TRBV11-2 and TRBJ2-2; 13 nucleotides match TRBD2. From germline, CDR1 is SGHAT and CDR2 FQNNGV. The CDR3 has 18 amino acids. V lost 0 bases to trimming and J lost 7 bases; unmatched junction nucleotides: 8. The CDR3 loop is CASSLELAGGRQGGELFF. CDR3 coding DNA: TGTGCCAGCAGCTTAGAACTAGCGGGGGGGCGCCAGGGCGGGGAGCTGTTTTTT.

V usage is TRBV9 and J usage is TRBJ2-5, with 8 bases aligning to TRBD1. CDR1 and CDR2 from the germline V gene are SGDLS and YYNGEE. The J segment lost 2 bases and the V segment lost 2 bases, leaving 5 bases of the junction unmatched. This CDR3 contains 15 residues. Here the CDR3 reads CASSVRDRIQETQYF. CDR3 bases: TGTGCCAGCAGCGTCCGGGACAGGATTCAAGAGACCCAGTACTTC. Looking up the rest from reference TRBV9 and TRBJ2-5 gives the full variable domain: DSGVTQTPKHLITATGQRVTLRCSPRSGDLSVYWYQQSLDQGLQFLIQYYNGEERAKGNILERFSAQQFPDLHSELNLSSLELGDSALYFCASSVRDRIQETQYFGPGTRLLVL.

The CDR3 DNA reads as TGTGCCAGCCGAATAGCGGGCTACGAGCAGTACTTC. Its translation is CASRIAGYEQYF. The chain has TRBV2 and TRBJ2-7, with 7 bases fitting TRBD2. Germline loops: CDR1 SNHLY, CDR2 FYNNEI. CDR3 length: 12 amino acids. The V segment lost 8 bases and the J segment 3 bases; nucleotides outside the gene matches: 4. The variable domain in full, with the rest retrieved from reference TRBV2 and TRBJ2-7, is EPEVTQTPSHQVTQMGQEVILRCVPISNHLYFYWYRQILGQKVEFLVSFYNNEISEKSEIFDDQFSVERPDGSNFTLKIRSTKLEDSAMYFCASRIAGYEQYFGPGTRLTVT.